This T cell receptor (beta chain) was identified during a study of cytomegalovirus exposure and HLA in healthy donors. Among the donors, all were healthy bone marrow donors. Both 60 Vbeta primers and 13 Jbeta primers went into the PCR. The assay was immunoSEQ multiplex PCR, and TCRdb's table has in-frame clones only and misses some. Among 100,000 to 150,000 clones, 65% to 75% were seen once, and the ten largest hold roughly 6.3%. Study-wide findings and caveats: With high specificity and sensitivity, the classifier reportedly diagnosed cytomegalovirus status. Later on, analysis showed that most CMV-associated TCR beta chains appeared to be HLA-restricted.

Turning to this clone: Its antigen is unknown.

The sample consisted of PBMCs. The receptor was isolated from a woman aged 45 to 65 in good health and CMV-seropositive.

This CDR3 is CATSRLSGDSYNEQFF. CDR3 in DNA: TGTGCCACCAGCAGACTTTCGGGGGACTCCTACAATGAGCAGTTCTTC. The chain uses TRBV15 and TRBJ2-1; perhaps TRBD2 as D (6 bases). Germline assignment: CDR1 LNHNV and CDR2 YYDKDF (reference sequence). The CDR3 has 16 residues. V dropped 2 bases and J dropped 0 bases, with 11 bases sitting between them.